The clone carrying this T cell receptor beta chain was picked up a small number of times. This entry is derived from a study of T-cell reconstitution after alpha-beta-depleted transplantation in children. Preparation of the TCRbeta library involved a method that used unique molecular identifiers. Via MiXCR, TCRdb re-called the PCR reads, giving one row per CDR3 protein. In the table there are roughly 300,000 distinct CDR3 sequences, more than 9% of which are singletons. Germline loops: CDR1 MGHDK, CDR2 SYGVNS. Trimming pared 2 bases from V and 1 base from J, leaving 6 bases between. The CDR3 totals 14 residues.

The receptor comes from a human donor who donated a stem cell graft to a child with SCID. Sample: PBMCs from the stem cell graft donor, taken from the stem cell graft. The chain employs TRBV25-1 and TRBJ2-4; the D gene is possibly TRBD2 (5 bases). DNA for the CDR3: TGTGCCAGCAGTGAAGAGGGTGCCAAAAACATTCAGTACTTC. Translated: CASSEEGAKNIQYF.